The rows below give T cell receptor beta chains drawn from one sample of a study of cytomegalovirus exposure and HLA in healthy donors. The data were produced by immunoSEQ multiplex PCR, yet TCRdb's version contains in-frame clones alone and is incomplete. The sample totals about 33,000 clones. Sequencing used PBMCs. These TCRs come from a man between 40 and 49 years old in good health and CMV-seronegative. CDR3s leave out the opening cysteine and the closing phenylalanine or tryptophan.

J gene,V gene,CDR3 length,CDR3 protein
TRBJ2-7,TRBV11-3,13,ASSLGQGASYEQY
TRBJ1-5,TRBV7-2,12,ASSGTGSGQPQH
TRBJ1-2,TRBV4-2,14,ASSPSQGGTNYGYT
TRBJ2-3,TRBV5-1,12,ASSLATTTDTQY
TRBJ1-4,TRBV19,11,ASSQGVYEKLF
TRBJ1-4,TRBV6-1,14,ASSEAGTPGREKLF
TRBJ2-7,TRBV30,10,AWSVLAYEQY
TRBJ1-2,TRBV2,12,ASRTDRTNYGYT
TRBJ2-1,TRBV19,13,ASSITSGDDNEQF
TRBJ2-7,TRBV7-2,13,ASSLSTLSYYEQY
TRBJ1-2,TRBV2,14,AGTHTNRGINYGYT
TRBJ1-1,TRBV14,12,ASSFGQLNTEAF
TRBJ2-6,TRBV29-1,14,SVGPRPRGGANVLT
TRBJ2-1,TRBV15,10,ATSRLGDEQF
TRBJ1-4,TRBV4-1,15,ASSQPLRGGANEKLF
TRBJ1-2,TRBV7-9,12,ASSPGGFYYGYT
TRBJ2-3,TRBV4-3,13,ASSQGVAGGDTQY
TRBJ2-6,TRBV7-9,13,GNGGPNSGANVLT
TRBJ2-3,TRBV29-1,14,SVNRGGGRGTDTQY
TRBJ2-7,TRBV10-1,17,ASSQTVTSGGWVGYEQY
TRBJ2-5,TRBV10-3,10,AISNSGETQY
TRBJ1-5,TRBV10-3,14,ATGEDRVRRNQPQH
TRBJ2-7,TRBV27,14,ASSPPRLAGAWEQY
TRBJ1-2,TRBV5-1,11,ASSLVGAYGYT
TRBJ2-3,TRBV4-3,12,ASSPGLATDTQY
TRBJ2-5,TRBV13,12,ASSLQGAQETQY
TRBJ2-7,TRBV9,13,ASSPSLRSAYEQY
TRBJ2-1,TRBV11-3,12,ASSLDLGDNEQF
TRBJ2-2,TRBV6-4,12,ASSEQGYTGELF
TRBJ2-7,TRBV10-3,12,AISESKGANEQY
TRBJ2-2,TRBV11-3,13,ASSLGQGYTGELF